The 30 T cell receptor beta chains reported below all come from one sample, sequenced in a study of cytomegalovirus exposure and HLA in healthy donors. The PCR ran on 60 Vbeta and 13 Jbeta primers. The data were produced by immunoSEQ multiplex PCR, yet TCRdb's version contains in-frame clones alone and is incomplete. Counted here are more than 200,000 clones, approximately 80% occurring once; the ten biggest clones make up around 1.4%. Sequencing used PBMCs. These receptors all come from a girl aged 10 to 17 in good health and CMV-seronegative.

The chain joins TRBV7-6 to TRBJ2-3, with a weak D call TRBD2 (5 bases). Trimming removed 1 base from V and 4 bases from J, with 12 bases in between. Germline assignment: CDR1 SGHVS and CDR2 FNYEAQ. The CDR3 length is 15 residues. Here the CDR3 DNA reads TGTGCCAGCAGCTTAGAGGCTAGCCCGCCAGATACGCAGTATTTT. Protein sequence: CASSLEASPPDTQYF.

CDR3: CASSFGQGTQYF. In nucleotides, the CDR3 is TGTGCCAGCAGCTTCGGACAGGGCACGCAGTATTTT. The chain employs TRBV14 and TRBJ2-3, with TRBD1 identical over 8 bases. The CDR3 consists of 12 residues. J lost 9 bases, V lost 5 bases, and 4 bases had no gene match. CDR1 is SGHDN, CDR2 FVKESK, per germline.

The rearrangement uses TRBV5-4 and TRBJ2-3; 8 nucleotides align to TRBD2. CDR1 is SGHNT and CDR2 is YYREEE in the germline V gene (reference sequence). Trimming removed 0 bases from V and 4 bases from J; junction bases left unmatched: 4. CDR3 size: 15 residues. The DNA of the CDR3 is TGTGCCAGCAGCTTGGTGGCGGGGGGAGCAGATACGCAGTATTTT. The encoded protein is CASSLVAGGADTQYF.

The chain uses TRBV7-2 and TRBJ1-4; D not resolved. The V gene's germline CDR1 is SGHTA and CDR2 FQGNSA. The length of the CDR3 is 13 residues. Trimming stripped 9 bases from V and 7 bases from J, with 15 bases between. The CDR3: CASRKSAGEKLFF. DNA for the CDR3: TGTGCCAGTAGGAAGTCGGCGGGTGAAAAACTGTTTTTT.

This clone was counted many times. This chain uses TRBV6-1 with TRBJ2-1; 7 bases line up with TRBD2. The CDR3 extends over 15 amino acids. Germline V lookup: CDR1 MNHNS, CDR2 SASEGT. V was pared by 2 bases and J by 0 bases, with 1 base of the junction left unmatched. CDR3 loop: CASSETGGSYNEQFF. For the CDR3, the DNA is TGTGCCAGCAGTGAAACGGGGGGCTCCTACAATGAGCAGTTCTTC.

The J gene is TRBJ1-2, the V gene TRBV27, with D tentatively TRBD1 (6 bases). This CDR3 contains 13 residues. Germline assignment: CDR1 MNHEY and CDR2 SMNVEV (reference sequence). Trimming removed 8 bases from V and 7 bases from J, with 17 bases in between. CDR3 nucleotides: TGTGCCAGCGCCAGGCAGGGGTTCGGTGGCTACACCTTC. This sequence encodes CASARQGFGGYTF.

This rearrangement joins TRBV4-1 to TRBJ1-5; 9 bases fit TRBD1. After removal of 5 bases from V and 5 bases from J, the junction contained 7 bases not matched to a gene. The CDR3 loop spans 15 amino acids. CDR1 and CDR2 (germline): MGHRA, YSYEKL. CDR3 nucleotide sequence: TGCGCCAGCAGCGCATACAGGGGGCCGGATCAGCCCCAGCATTTT. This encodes CASSAYRGPDQPQHF.

CDR3: CASRLGGDSHGELFF. CDR3 nucleotides: TGTGCCAGCAGGCTTGGAGGGGACTCCCACGGGGAGCTGTTTTTT. The gene calls are TRBV5-6 and TRBJ2-2; TRBD2 might be the D (6 bases). V lost 5 bases and J 7 bases, leaving 18 bases between the germline ends. This CDR3 has 15 residues. The germline gives CDR1 SGHDT, CDR2 YYEEEE.

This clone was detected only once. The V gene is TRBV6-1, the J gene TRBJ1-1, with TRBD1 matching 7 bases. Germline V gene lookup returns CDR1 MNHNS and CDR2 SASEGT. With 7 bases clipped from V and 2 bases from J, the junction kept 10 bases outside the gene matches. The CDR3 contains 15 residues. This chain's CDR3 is CASTRRTGTNTEAFF. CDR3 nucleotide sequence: TGTGCCAGCACTCGCCGGACAGGTACCAACACTGAAGCTTTCTTT.

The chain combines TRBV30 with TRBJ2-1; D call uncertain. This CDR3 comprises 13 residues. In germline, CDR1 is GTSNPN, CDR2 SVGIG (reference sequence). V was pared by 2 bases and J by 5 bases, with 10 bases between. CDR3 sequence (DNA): TGTGCCTGGAGTTTGTCTGTAGACAATGAGCAGTTCTTC. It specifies CAWSLSVDNEQFF. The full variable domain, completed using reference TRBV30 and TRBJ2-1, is SQTIHQWPATLVQPVGSPLSLECTVEGTSNPNLYWYRQAAGRGLQLLFYSVGIGQISSEVPQNLSASRPQDRQFILSSKKLLLSDSGFYLCAWSLSVDNEQFFGPGTRLTVL.

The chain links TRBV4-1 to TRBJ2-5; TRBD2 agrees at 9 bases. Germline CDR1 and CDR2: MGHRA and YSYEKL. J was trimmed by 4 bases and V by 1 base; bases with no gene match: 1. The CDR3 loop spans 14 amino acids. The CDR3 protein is CASSQVLAGETQYF. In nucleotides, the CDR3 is TGCGCCAGCAGCCAAGTACTAGCGGGAGAGACCCAGTACTTC.

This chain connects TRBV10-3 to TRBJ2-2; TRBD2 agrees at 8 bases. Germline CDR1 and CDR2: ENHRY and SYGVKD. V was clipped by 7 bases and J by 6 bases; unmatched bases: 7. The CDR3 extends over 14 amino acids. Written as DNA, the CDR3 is TGTGCCATCAAGGGGACTAGTGTTTCCGGGGAGCTGTTTTTT. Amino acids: CAIKGTSVSGELFF.

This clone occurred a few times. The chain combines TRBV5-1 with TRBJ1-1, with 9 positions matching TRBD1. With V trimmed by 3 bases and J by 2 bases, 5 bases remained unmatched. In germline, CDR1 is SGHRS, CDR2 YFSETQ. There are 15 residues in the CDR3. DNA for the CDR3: TGCGCCAGCAGCTCATACAGGGGGCCCAACACTGAAGCTTTCTTT. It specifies CASSSYRGPNTEAFF.

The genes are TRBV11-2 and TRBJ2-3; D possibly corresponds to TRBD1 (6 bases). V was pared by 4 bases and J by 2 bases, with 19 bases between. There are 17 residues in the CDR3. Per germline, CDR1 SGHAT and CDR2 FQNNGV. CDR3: CASSSLSRTDLTDTQYF. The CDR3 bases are TGTGCCAGCAGCTCATTATCTAGGACAGATCTCACAGATACGCAGTATTTT. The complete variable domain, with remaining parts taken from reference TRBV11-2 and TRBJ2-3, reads EAGVAQSPRYKIIEKRQSVAFWCNPISGHATLYWYQQILGQGPKLLIQFQNNGVVDDSQLPKDRFSAERLKGVDSTLKIQPAKLEDSAVYLCASSSLSRTDLTDTQYFGPGTRLTVL.

The CDR3 sequence: CASSLNRDISEKLFF. CDR3 in DNA: TGCGCCAGCAGTCTAAACCGGGACATAAGTGAAAAACTGTTTTTT. J is TRBJ1-4 and V is TRBV10-2, with a possible D match to TRBD1 (6 bases). V lost 5 bases, J lost 7 bases, and 17 bases lay in between. Germline V CDR1 and CDR2: WSHSY, SAAADI. This CDR3 is 15 amino acids long.

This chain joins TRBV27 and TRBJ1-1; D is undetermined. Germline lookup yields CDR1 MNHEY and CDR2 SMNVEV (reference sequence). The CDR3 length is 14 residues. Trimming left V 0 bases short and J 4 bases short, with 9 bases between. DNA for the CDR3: TGTGCCAGCAGTTTATCGGGAGGAGGCACTGAAGCTTTCTTT. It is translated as CASSLSGGGTEAFF.

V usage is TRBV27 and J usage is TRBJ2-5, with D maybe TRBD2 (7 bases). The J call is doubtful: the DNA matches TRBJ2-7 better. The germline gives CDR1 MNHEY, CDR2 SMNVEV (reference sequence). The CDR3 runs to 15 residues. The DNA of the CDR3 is TGTGCCAGCAGGTCGGGGGGCGCGGGGGACTACGAGCAGTACTTC. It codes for CASRSGGAGDYEQYF.

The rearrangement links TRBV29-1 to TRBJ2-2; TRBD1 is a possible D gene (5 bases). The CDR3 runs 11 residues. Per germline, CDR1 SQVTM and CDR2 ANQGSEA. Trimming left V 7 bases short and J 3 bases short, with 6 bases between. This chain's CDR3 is CSAQDTGELFF. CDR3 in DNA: TGCAGCGCACAGGACACCGGGGAGCTGTTTTTT.

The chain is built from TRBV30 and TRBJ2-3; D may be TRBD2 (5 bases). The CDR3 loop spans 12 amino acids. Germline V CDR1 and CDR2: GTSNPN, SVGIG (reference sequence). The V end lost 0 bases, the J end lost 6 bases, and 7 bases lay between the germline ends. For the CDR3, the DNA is TGTGCCTGGAGTGTAAGAGGGGATACGCAGTATTTT. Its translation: CAWSVRGDTQYF.

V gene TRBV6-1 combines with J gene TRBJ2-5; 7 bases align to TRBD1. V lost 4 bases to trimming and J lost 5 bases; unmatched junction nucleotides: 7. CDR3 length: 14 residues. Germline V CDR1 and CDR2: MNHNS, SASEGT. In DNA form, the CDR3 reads TGTGCCAGCAGTGTAGACAGGGTTATGGAGACCCAGTACTTC. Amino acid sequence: CASSVDRVMETQYF.

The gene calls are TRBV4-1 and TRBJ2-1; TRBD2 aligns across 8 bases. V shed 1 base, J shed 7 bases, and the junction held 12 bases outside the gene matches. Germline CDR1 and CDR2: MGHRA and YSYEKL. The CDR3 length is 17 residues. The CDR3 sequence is CASSQVLGREDWNEQFF. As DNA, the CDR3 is TGCGCCAGCAGCCAAGTGCTTGGGCGGGAGGATTGGAATGAGCAGTTCTTC.

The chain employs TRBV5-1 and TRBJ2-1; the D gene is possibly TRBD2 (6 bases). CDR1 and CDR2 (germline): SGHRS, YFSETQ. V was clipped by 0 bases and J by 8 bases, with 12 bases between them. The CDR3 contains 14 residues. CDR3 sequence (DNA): TGCGCCAGCAGCTTGGCTAGCGAGTTCGATGAGCAGTTCTTC. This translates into CASSLASEFDEQFF.

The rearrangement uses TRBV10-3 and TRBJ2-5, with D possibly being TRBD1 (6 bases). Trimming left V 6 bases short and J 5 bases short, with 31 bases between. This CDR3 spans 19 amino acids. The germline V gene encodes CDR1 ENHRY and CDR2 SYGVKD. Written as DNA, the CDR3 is TGTGCCATCAGGACAAGCTCCCCCCAACAGGGCGGCTCCCTGGAGACCCAGTACTTC. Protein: CAIRTSSPQQGGSLETQYF.

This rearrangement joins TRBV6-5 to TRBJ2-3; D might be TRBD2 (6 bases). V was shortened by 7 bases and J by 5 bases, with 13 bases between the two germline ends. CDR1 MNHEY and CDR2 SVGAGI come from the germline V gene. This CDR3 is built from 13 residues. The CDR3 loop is CASKPGLVDTQYF. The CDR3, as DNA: TGTGCCAGCAAACCGGGACTGGTAGATACGCAGTATTTT.

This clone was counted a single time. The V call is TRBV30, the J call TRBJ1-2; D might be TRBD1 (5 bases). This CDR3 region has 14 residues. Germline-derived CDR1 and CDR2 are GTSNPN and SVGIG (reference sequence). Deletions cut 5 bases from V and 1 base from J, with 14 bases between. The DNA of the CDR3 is TGTGCCTGGCACCAGGGAATTGGTAACTATGGCTACACCTTC. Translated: CAWHQGIGNYGYTF.

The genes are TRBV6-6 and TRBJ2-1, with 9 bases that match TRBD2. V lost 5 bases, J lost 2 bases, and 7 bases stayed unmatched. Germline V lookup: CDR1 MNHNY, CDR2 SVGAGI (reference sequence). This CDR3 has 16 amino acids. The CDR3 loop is CASSPLAGDPYNEQFF. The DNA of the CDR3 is TGTGCCAGCAGTCCATTAGCGGGAGACCCCTACAATGAGCAGTTCTTC.

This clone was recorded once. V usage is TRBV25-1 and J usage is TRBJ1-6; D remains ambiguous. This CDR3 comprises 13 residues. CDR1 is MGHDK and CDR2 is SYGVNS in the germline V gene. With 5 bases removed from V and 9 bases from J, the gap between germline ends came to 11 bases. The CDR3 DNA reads TGTGCCAGCAGTCGGGATTTGGGTTCACCCCTCCACTTT. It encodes CASSRDLGSPLHF.

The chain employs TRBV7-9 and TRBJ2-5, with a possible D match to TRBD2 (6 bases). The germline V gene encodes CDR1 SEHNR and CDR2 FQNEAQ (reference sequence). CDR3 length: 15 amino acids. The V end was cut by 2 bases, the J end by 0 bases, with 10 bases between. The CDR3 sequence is CASSLLGGHQETQYF. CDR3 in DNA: TGTGCCAGCAGCTTACTCGGGGGACACCAAGAGACCCAGTACTTC.

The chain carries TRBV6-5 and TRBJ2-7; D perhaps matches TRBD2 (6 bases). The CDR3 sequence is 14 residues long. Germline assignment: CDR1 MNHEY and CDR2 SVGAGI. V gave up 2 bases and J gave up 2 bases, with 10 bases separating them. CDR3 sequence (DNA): TGTGCCAGCAGTTACATGGCGGGACCCTACGAGCAGTACTTC. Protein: CASSYMAGPYEQYF.

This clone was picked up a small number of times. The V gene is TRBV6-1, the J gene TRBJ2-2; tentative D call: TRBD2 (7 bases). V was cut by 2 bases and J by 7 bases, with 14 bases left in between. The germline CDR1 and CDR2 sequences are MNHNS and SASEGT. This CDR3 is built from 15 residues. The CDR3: CASSESGGHVGELFF. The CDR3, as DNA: TGTGCCAGCAGTGAATCCGGGGGGCATGTCGGGGAGCTGTTTTTT.